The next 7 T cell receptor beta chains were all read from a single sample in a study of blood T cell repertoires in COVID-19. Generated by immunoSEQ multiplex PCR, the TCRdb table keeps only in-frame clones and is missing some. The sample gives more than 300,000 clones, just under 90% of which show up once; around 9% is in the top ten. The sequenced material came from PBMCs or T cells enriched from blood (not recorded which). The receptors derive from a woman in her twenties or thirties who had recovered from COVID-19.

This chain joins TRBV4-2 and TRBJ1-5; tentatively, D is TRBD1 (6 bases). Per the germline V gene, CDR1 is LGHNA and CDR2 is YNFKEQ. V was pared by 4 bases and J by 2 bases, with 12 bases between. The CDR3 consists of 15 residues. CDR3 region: CASSPGNRGNQPQHF. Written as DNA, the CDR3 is TGTGCCAGCAGCCCAGGTAACAGGGGCAATCAGCCCCAGCATTTT.

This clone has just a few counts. This CDR3 reads CASRDRPLQETQYF. Written as DNA, the CDR3 is TGTGCCAGCAGGGACAGGCCCCTCCAAGAGACCCAGTACTTC. This sequence joins TRBV11-2 and TRBJ2-5; 7 positions match TRBD1. Per the germline V gene, CDR1 is SGHAT and CDR2 is FQNNGV. This CDR3 has 14 residues. With 6 bases clipped from V and 1 base from J, the junction kept 5 bases outside the gene matches.

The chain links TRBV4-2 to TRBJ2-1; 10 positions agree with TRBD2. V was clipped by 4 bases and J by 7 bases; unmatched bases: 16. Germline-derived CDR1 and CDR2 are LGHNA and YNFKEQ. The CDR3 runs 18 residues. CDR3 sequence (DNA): TGTGCCAGCAGCCCCGAGGGAAGCGGGAGGGCCGCTGAAAATGAGCAGTTCTTC. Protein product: CASSPEGSGRAAENEQFF.

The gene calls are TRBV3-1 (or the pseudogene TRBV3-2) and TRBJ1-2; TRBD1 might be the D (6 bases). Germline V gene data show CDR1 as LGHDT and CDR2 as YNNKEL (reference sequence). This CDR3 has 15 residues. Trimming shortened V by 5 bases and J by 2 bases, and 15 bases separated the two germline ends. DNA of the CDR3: TGTGCCAGCAGCTCTACGCCGACAGGCAACTATGGCTACACCTTC. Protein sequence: CASSSTPTGNYGYTF.

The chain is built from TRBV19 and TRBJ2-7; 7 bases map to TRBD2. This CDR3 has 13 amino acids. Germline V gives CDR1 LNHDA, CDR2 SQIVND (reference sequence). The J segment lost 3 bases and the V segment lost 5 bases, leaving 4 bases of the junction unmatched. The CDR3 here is CASSVGGDYEQYF. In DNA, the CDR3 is TGTGCCAGTAGTGTGGGGGGGGACTACGAGCAGTACTTC.

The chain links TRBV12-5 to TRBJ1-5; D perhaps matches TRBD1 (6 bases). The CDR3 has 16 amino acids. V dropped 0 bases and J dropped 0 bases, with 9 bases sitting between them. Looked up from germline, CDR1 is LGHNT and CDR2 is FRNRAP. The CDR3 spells CASGLVRQDSNQPQHF. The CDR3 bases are TGTGCTAGTGGTTTGGTACGACAGGATAGCAATCAGCCCCAGCATTTT. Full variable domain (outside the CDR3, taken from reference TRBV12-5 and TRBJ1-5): DARVTQTPRHKVTEMGQEVTMRCQPILGHNTVFWYRQTMMQGLELLAYFRNRAPLDDSGMPKDRFSAEMPDATLATLKIQPSEPRDSAVYFCASGLVRQDSNQPQHFGDGTRLSIL.

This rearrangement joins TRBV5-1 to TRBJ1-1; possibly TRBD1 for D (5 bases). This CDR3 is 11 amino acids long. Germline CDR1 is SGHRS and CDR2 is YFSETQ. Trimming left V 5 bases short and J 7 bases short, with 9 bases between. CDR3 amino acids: CASSRGDEAFF. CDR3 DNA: TGCGCCAGCAGTCGGGGGGATGAAGCTTTCTTT.